Shown below are 32 T cell receptor beta chains from a single sample sequenced in a study of shared clonotypes between healthy human individuals. CD8 cells regarded as naive lacked CD45RO, were positively chosen for CCR7, and omitted terminally differentiated effector memory CD45RA+ cells. Repertoires were generated with immunoSEQ multiplex PCR, while TCRdb's copy carries only in-frame clones and drops some. The table records some 2.1 million clones, roughly 95% of them present only once. Sequencing used naive CD8+ T cells from PBMCs. The receptors derive from a man aged 18 to 29 in good health. Some clones in this sample may be carry-over from other donors' samples.

The chain has TRBV5-4 and TRBJ2-5; TRBD1 might be the D (6 bases). V dropped 10 bases and J dropped 5 bases, with 15 bases sitting between them. CDR1 is SGHNT, CDR2 YYREEE, per germline (reference sequence). This CDR3 comprises 12 residues. The CDR3 loop is CAGGFRGETQYF. The CDR3 DNA reads as TGTGCCGGGGGTTTTAGGGGGGAGACCCAGTACTTC. Full variable domain (rest looked up from reference TRBV5-4 and TRBJ2-5): ETGVTQSPTHLIKTRGQQVTLRCSSQSGHNTVSWYQQALGQGPQFIFQYYREEENGRGNFPPRFSGLQFPNYSSELNVNALELDDSALYLCAGGFRGETQYFGPGTRLLVL.

This sequence joins TRBV28 and TRBJ1-5, with no clear D. This CDR3 is 12 amino acids long. The ends were cut back, 8 bases at V and 2 bases at J, with 7 bases in the middle. The germline CDR1 and CDR2 sequences are MDHEN and SYDVKM. The CDR3 region is CASGWGNQPQHF. In DNA, the CDR3 is TGTGCCAGCGGGTGGGGCAATCAGCCCCAGCATTTT. The full variable domain, in which reference TRBV28 and TRBJ1-5 provide the parts outside the CDR3, is DVKVTQSSRYLVKRTGEKVFLECVQDMDHENMFWYRQDPGLGLRLIYFSYDVKMKEKGDIPEGYSVSREKKERFSLILESASTNQTSMYLCASGWGNQPQHFGDGTRLSIL.

The J gene is TRBJ2-1, the V gene TRBV4-3, with D maybe TRBD2 (5 bases). V was shortened by 1 base and J by 4 bases, with 23 bases between the two germline ends. This CDR3 contains 19 residues. Germline V gives CDR1 LGHNA, CDR2 YSLEER. The CDR3 DNA sequence: TGCGCCAGCAGCCAAGTCTTTGGAGCGGAGGAACCGCTTTACAATGAGCAGTTCTTC. This gives the protein CASSQVFGAEEPLYNEQFF.

The genes are TRBV15 and TRBJ2-3; perhaps TRBD2 as D (5 bases). V gave up 0 bases and J gave up 1 base, with 8 bases separating them. This CDR3 has 15 residues. Germline values: CDR1 LNHNV, CDR2 YYDKDF (reference sequence). The CDR3 here is CATSRDRRGTDTQYF. The DNA for the CDR3 is TGTGCCACCAGCAGAGATAGGCGGGGCACAGATACGCAGTATTTT.

This rearrangement joins TRBV29-1 to TRBJ2-7, with D possibly TRBD2 on 6 matching bases. Germline V gene lookup returns CDR1 SQVTM and CDR2 ANQGSEA. CDR3 length equals 12 residues. V lost 3 bases and J 4 bases, leaving 10 bases between the germline ends. The CDR3 reads CSVDMGGYEQYF. The CDR3 region has the DNA TGCAGCGTTGACATGGGAGGATACGAGCAGTACTTC.

J is TRBJ2-2 and V is TRBV9; D is uncertain. This CDR3 is built from 18 residues. V was trimmed by 2 bases and J by 0 bases, leaving 17 bases between them. Germline values: CDR1 SGDLS, CDR2 YYNGEE. The CDR3: CASSVGVVRATNTGELFF. The CDR3 DNA sequence: TGTGCCAGCAGCGTCGGTGTTGTTCGGGCCACGAACACCGGGGAGCTGTTTTTT. Full variable domain (remainder filled in from reference TRBV9 and TRBJ2-2): DSGVTQTPKHLITATGQRVTLRCSPRSGDLSVYWYQQSLDQGLQFLIQYYNGEERAKGNILERFSAQQFPDLHSELNLSSLELGDSALYFCASSVGVVRATNTGELFFGEGSRLTVL.

The chain carries TRBV6-1 and TRBJ1-4, with D uncertain. Germline-derived CDR1 and CDR2 are MNHNS and SASEGT. Deletions cut 3 bases from V and 6 bases from J, with 5 bases between. This CDR3 has 12 residues. The CDR3 loop reads CASSDPHEKLFF. The CDR3 DNA follows: TGTGCCAGCAGTGACCCCCATGAAAAACTGTTTTTT.

The chain recombines TRBV6-5 with TRBJ2-7, with unresolved D. The germline V and J ends were trimmed by 4 bases and 0 bases, with 10 bases remaining between them. Germline CDR1 is MNHEY and CDR2 is SVGAGI. The CDR3 is 14 residues long. The CDR3: CASSFGVSSYEQYF. The DNA for the CDR3 is TGTGCCAGCAGTTTTGGGGTGAGCTCCTACGAGCAGTACTTC.

This chain connects TRBV19 to TRBJ1-3; D gene uncertain. The V gene's germline CDR1 is LNHDA and CDR2 SQIVND (reference sequence). The CDR3 runs to 15 residues. The ends were cut back, 9 bases at V and 4 bases at J, with 19 bases in the middle. The CDR3 protein is CASHHQLGSGNTIYF. The CDR3, as DNA: TGTGCCAGCCACCATCAGCTGGGCTCGGGAAACACCATATATTTT.

As concerns this clone: Distinct nucleotide sequences in the sample also encode this CDR3. The chain has TRBV9 and TRBJ1-2; D is ambiguous. The CDR3 loop spans 11 amino acids. The V gene lost 3 bases and the J gene lost 5 bases, with 5 bases spanning the gap. Germline V gene sequence: CDR1 SGDLS, CDR2 YYNGEE. CDR3 nucleotides: TGTGCCAGCAGCGGAGGATATGGCTACACCTTC. Translating it yields CASSGGYGYTF. The full variable domain, rest sourced from reference TRBV9 and TRBJ1-2, is DSGVTQTPKHLITATGQRVTLRCSPRSGDLSVYWYQQSLDQGLQFLIQYYNGEERAKGNILERFSAQQFPDLHSELNLSSLELGDSALYFCASSGGYGYTFGSGTRLTVV.

The chain recombines TRBV15 with TRBJ2-7; TRBD2 matches 12 bases. Germline CDR1 is LNHNV and CDR2 is YYDKDF (reference sequence). The CDR3 totals 16 residues. With 3 bases clipped from V and 0 bases from J, the junction kept 3 bases outside the gene matches. CDR3 in amino acids: CATSSLAGGGSYEQYF. CDR3 DNA sequence: TGTGCCACCAGCAGTCTAGCGGGAGGGGGCTCCTACGAGCAGTACTTC. Combining the CDR3 with reference TRBV15 and TRBJ2-7 gives the whole variable domain DAMVIQNPRYQVTQFGKPVTLSCSQTLNHNVMYWYQQKSSQAPKLLFHYYDKDFNNEADTPDNFQSRRPNTSFCFLDIRSPGLGDTAMYLCATSSLAGGGSYEQYFGPGTRLTVT.

Only a few counts were recorded for this clone. The same CDR3 is also encoded by other DNA sequences in this sample. The chain couples TRBV19 to TRBJ2-7; possible D gene TRBD1, 6 bases. Trimming removed 6 bases from V and 3 bases from J, with 9 bases in between. The CDR3 extends over 12 amino acids. The germline V gene has CDR1 LNHDA and CDR2 SQIVND (reference sequence). The CDR3 here is CASSPTGYEQYF. The CDR3 region has the DNA TGTGCCAGTAGCCCGACAGGCTACGAGCAGTACTTC.

The genes are TRBV11-2 and TRBJ2-7, with 8 bases aligning to TRBD1. The junction had 3 bases not matched to a gene; V was cut back by 3 bases and J by 5 bases. CDR1 is SGHAT, CDR2 FQNNGV, per germline. This CDR3 is 13 amino acids long. CDR3 bases: TGTGCCAGCAGCTTTGGACAGGGCCACGAGCAGTACTTC. This codes for CASSFGQGHEQYF. The full variable domain, in which reference TRBV11-2 and TRBJ2-7 provide the parts outside the CDR3, is EAGVAQSPRYKIIEKRQSVAFWCNPISGHATLYWYQQILGQGPKLLIQFQNNGVVDDSQLPKDRFSAERLKGVDSTLKIQPAKLEDSAVYLCASSFGQGHEQYFGPGTRLTVT.

This clone was observed a single time. The V gene is TRBV16, the J gene TRBJ1-5; 10 nucleotides align to TRBD1. CDR1 and CDR2 from the germline V gene are KGHSY and FQNENV. V gave up 2 bases and J gave up 1 base; unmatched junction bases: 8. The CDR3 covers 18 residues. CDR3 loop: CASSQLPGQGISNQPQHF. For the CDR3, the DNA is TGTGCCAGCAGCCAACTACCGGGACAGGGGATCAGCAATCAGCCCCAGCATTTT.

The V and J genes are TRBV28 and TRBJ1-5, with D unresolved. The CDR3 runs to 12 residues. CDR1 MDHEN and CDR2 SYDVKM come from the germline V gene. Between the trimmed V and J ends, which lost 4 bases and 4 bases, there was a span of 5 bases. DNA for the CDR3: TGTGCCAGCAGTTCTAAGAATCAGCCCCAGCATTTT. Protein product: CASSSKNQPQHF.

The chain carries TRBV7-8 and TRBJ2-7; 9 bases fit TRBD2. Per germline, CDR1 SGHVS and CDR2 FQNEAQ. The CDR3 contains 14 residues. Germline trimming cut 6 bases from V and 6 bases from J; bases unmatched to any gene: 9. The CDR3 here is CASRLGLAGSEQYF. The CDR3 DNA follows: TGTGCCAGCAGACTGGGCCTAGCGGGAAGCGAGCAGTACTTC.

This clone was recorded only once. The rearrangement uses TRBV19 and TRBJ2-1; TRBD2 agrees at 9 bases. Germline V gives CDR1 LNHDA, CDR2 SQIVND (reference sequence). The CDR3 spans 16 residues. V was clipped by 0 bases and J by 2 bases; unmatched bases: 2. The CDR3 DNA follows: TGTGCCAGTAGTATAGATCGACTAGCGGCCTACAATGAGCAGTTCTTC. Translated: CASSIDRLAAYNEQFF.

CDR3 protein: CASSQGPGTGSYEQYF. The CDR3 region has the DNA TGCGCCAGCAGCCAAGGACCCGGGACAGGCTCTTACGAGCAGTACTTC. The rearrangement joins TRBV4-1 to TRBJ2-7, with TRBD1 matching 8 bases. This CDR3 contains 16 residues. CDR1 is MGHRA and CDR2 is YSYEKL in the germline V gene. V lost 1 base, J lost 4 bases, and 9 bases stayed unmatched.

The chain recombines TRBV27 with TRBJ2-7, with D tentatively TRBD1 (6 bases). Per the germline V gene, CDR1 is MNHEY and CDR2 is SMNVEV (reference sequence). Trimming removed 5 bases from V and 6 bases from J, with 23 bases in between. This CDR3 spans 16 amino acids. In DNA form, the CDR3 reads TGTGCCAGCAGTCAACTACCGGGACAAGGGCCCCTCGAGCAGTACTTC. This encodes CASSQLPGQGPLEQYF.

The CDR3, as DNA: TGTGCCAGCAGTTTTCCCCAGCTAGGTGAAAAACTGTTTTTT. Its translation: CASSFPQLGEKLFF. J is TRBJ1-4 and V is TRBV28; D not resolved. Trimming took 3 bases from V and 7 from J, leaving 12 bases between them. Per the germline V gene, CDR1 is MDHEN and CDR2 is SYDVKM. The CDR3 has 14 residues.

This clone has just one count. The chain employs TRBV9 and TRBJ2-1; D unclear. Trimming cost V 6 bases and J 8 bases, with 12 bases left between them. The V gene's germline CDR1 is SGDLS and CDR2 YYNGEE. The CDR3 is 12 residues long. The CDR3 coding sequence is TGTGCCAGCAACAAGGATAACCATGAGCAGTTCTTC. Translation: CASNKDNHEQFF.

A note on this clone: Other DNA sequences in this specimen translate into the identical CDR3. V and J are TRBV30 and TRBJ1-1, with D hard to call. Germline CDR1 reads GTSNPN; CDR2 reads SVGIG (reference sequence). The CDR3 totals 13 residues. V lost 0 bases and J 1 base, leaving 6 bases between the germline ends. The CDR3: CAWSVGPNTEAFF. The CDR3 coding sequence is TGTGCCTGGAGTGTAGGGCCGAACACTGAAGCTTTCTTT.

On this clone itself: Different DNA sequences within this sample yield the same CDR3. The chain employs TRBV27 and TRBJ2-1, with D maybe TRBD2 (6 bases). The CDR3 is 11 amino acids. Germline CDR1 MNHEY, CDR2 SMNVEV (reference sequence). V was trimmed by 4 bases and J by 10 bases, leaving 8 bases between them. CDR3 sequence reads: CASSWGLEQFF. The DNA for the CDR3 is TGTGCCAGCAGTTGGGGACTGGAGCAGTTCTTC.

This chain links TRBV2 with TRBJ2-7; D may be TRBD2 (6 bases). V lost 10 bases, J lost 1 base, and 20 bases lay in between. This CDR3 contains 15 residues. Looked up from germline, CDR1 is SNHLY and CDR2 is FYNNEI. The CDR3 DNA sequence: TGTGCCACGAACGATCCGCGGGGCATATCCTACGAGCAGTACTTC. As protein: CATNDPRGISYEQYF.

The chain carries TRBV5-1 and TRBJ1-2, with 7 bases lining up with TRBD1. The germline gives CDR1 SGHRS, CDR2 YFSETQ. The V and J ends lost 4 bases and 5 bases, in that order; junction bases with no gene match: 11. The CDR3 consists of 15 residues. Here the CDR3 reads CASSPGQVPGYGYTF. As DNA, the CDR3 is TGCGCCAGCAGCCCCGGACAGGTCCCAGGGTATGGCTACACCTTC. Variable domain in full (rest from reference TRBV5-1 and TRBJ1-2): KAGVTQTPRYLIKTRGQQVTLSCSPISGHRSVSWYQQTPGQGLQFLFEYFSETQRNKGNFPGRFSGRQFSNSRSEMNVSTLELGDSALYLCASSPGQVPGYGYTFGSGTRLTVV.

The rearrangement uses TRBV27 and TRBJ2-1; TRBD2 aligns across 7 bases. V lost 7 bases to trimming and J lost 6 bases; unmatched junction nucleotides: 12. The CDR3 is made up of 15 amino acids. Germline lookup yields CDR1 MNHEY and CDR2 SMNVEV (reference sequence). The CDR3 DNA is TGTGCCAGCACCTCCACCGGGACTACAAGCAATGAGCAGTTCTTC. Translation: CASTSTGTTSNEQFF.

The chain recombines TRBV19 with TRBJ2-7, with TRBD1 matching over 7 bases. Trimming took 4 bases from V and 3 from J; bases not matched to a gene: 9. Germline CDR1 is LNHDA and CDR2 is SQIVND (reference sequence). This CDR3 is 15 amino acids long. Here the CDR3 reads CASSTNEGALYEQYF. The DNA for the CDR3 is TGTGCCAGTAGTACTAATGAGGGGGCCCTCTACGAGCAGTACTTC.

V is TRBV5-4 and J is TRBJ1-2; D unclear. Germline V lookup: CDR1 SGHNT, CDR2 YYREEE (reference sequence). CDR3 size: 15 residues. The V and J ends lost 4 bases and 4 bases respectively, with 17 bases between them. CDR3 region: CASSPRNEEIYGYTF. The CDR3 bases are TGTGCCAGCAGCCCCAGGAACGAGGAAATCTATGGCTACACCTTC.

This chain links TRBV15 with TRBJ2-7, with 9 bases identical to TRBD1. This CDR3 comprises 16 residues. In germline, CDR1 is LNHNV, CDR2 YYDKDF (reference sequence). After removal of 0 bases from V and 2 bases from J, the junction contained 5 bases not matched to a gene. As DNA, the CDR3 is TGTGCCACCAGCAGAGAAGGGGACAGGGTGCCCTACGAGCAGTACTTC. Amino acids: CATSREGDRVPYEQYF. The variable domain in full, completed from reference TRBV15 and TRBJ2-7, reads DAMVIQNPRYQVTQFGKPVTLSCSQTLNHNVMYWYQQKSSQAPKLLFHYYDKDFNNEADTPDNFQSRRPNTSFCFLDIRSPGLGDTAMYLCATSREGDRVPYEQYFGPGTRLTVT.

The genes are TRBV10-3 and TRBJ2-1, with D possibly TRBD2 on 5 matching bases. V was trimmed by 8 bases and J by 6 bases, leaving 17 bases between them. This CDR3 region has 14 residues. Germline V gives CDR1 ENHRY, CDR2 SYGVKD. The CDR3 reads CAIGRLPSGNEQFF. The CDR3 DNA reads TGTGCCATCGGGCGACTACCAAGCGGCAATGAGCAGTTCTTC.

The chain uses TRBV7-2 and TRBJ2-3; D tentatively fits TRBD1 or TRBD2 (5 bases each). The CDR3 runs 17 residues. The germline gives CDR1 SGHTA, CDR2 FQGNSA. V was pared by 1 base and J by 1 base, with 15 bases between. The CDR3 sequence is CASSLDRDLLRTDTQYF. CDR3 nucleotides: TGTGCCAGCAGCTTAGATCGGGACCTTTTGCGCACAGATACGCAGTATTTT. The entire variable domain, with the rest obtained from reference TRBV7-2 and TRBJ2-3, is as follows: GAGVSQSPSNKVTEKGKDVELRCDPISGHTALYWYRQSLGQGLEFLIYFQGNSAPDKSGLPSDRFSAERTGGSVSTLTIQRTQQEDSAVYLCASSLDRDLLRTDTQYFGPGTRLTVL.

The J gene is TRBJ1-5, the V gene TRBV6-1, with D perhaps matching TRBD1 (5 bases). The V and J ends lost 4 bases and 3 bases respectively, with 16 bases between them. The CDR3 extends over 16 amino acids. Germline loops: CDR1 MNHNS, CDR2 SASEGT. The CDR3 nucleotides are TGTGCCAGCAGTGCCTCAATGCAGGGCCCCAATCAGCCCCAGCATTTT. Translated: CASSASMQGPNQPQHF.